This T cell receptor beta chain was sequenced in a study of neurological immune-mediated disorders. Germline-derived CDR1 and CDR2 are SGHRS and YFSETQ. V lost 0 bases and J 6 bases, leaving 7 bases between the germline ends. CDR3 length: 13 residues. This clonotype has ten or more counts. TCRdb re-analysed the 5' RACE reads in MiXCR, keeping a single row per CDR3 protein. The sample yields approximately 52,000 distinct CDR3 sequences, approximately 3.3% seen once. The clonotype was recovered from a man in his forties with multiple sclerosis. The chain joins TRBV5-1 to TRBJ1-5; D unclear. The sample taken for sequencing was PBMCs. CDR3 in DNA: TGCGCCAGCAGCTTGGCCGCGGGTCAGCCCCAGCATTTT. It is translated as CASSLAAGQPQHF.